A selection of T cell receptor beta chains follows, all from one sample in a study of blood T cells in healthy people across ages. TCRdb reprocessed the 5' RACE reads with MiXCR, giving one entry per CDR3 protein. In the table there are 920,000 or so distinct CDR3 sequences, under 55% of which are singletons. Material: blood. These receptors were collected from a woman aged 60-70 years in good health. CDR3s include the opening cysteine and the closing phenylalanine or tryptophan. D genes are given only for firm matches. Clone size, where shown, is once, few, many, or a class for clones that have expanded.

d_gene: -
abundance: -
j_gene: TRBJ2-5
v_gene: TRBV25-1
CDR3nt: TGTGCCAGCAGTGAATTTAGGGAGGTAGAGACCCAGTACTTC
CDR3aa: CASSEFREVETQYF

d_gene: -
abundance: -
j_gene: TRBJ2-1
v_gene: TRBV20-1
CDR3nt: TGCAGTGCTAGTGTTGCGGGCTCCTACAATGAGCAGTTCTTC
CDR3aa: CSASVAGSYNEQFF

d_gene: -
abundance: -
j_gene: TRBJ2-6
v_gene: TRBV4-2
CDR3nt: TGTGCCAGCAGCCAAGATACCCGGGTCCCTGGGGCCAACGTCCTGACTTTC
CDR3aa: CASSQDTRVPGANVLTF

d_gene: -
abundance: -
j_gene: TRBJ1-5
v_gene: TRBV12-3/TRBV12-4
CDR3nt: TGTGCCAGCAGTTTTATTACCGGAGAGGGAAATCAGCCCCAGCATTTT
CDR3aa: CASSFITGEGNQPQHF

d_gene: -
abundance: -
j_gene: TRBJ1-5
v_gene: TRBV20-1
CDR3nt: TGCAGTGCTAGAATAGAGCAGCCCCAGCATTTT
CDR3aa: CSARIEQPQHF

d_gene: -
abundance: once
j_gene: TRBJ2-7
v_gene: TRBV20-1
CDR3nt: TGCAGTGCTCACGTGGCCGGCGCGTCCTACGTGCAGTACTTC
CDR3aa: CSAHVAGASYVQYF

d_gene: -
abundance: once
j_gene: TRBJ2-3
v_gene: TRBV20-1
CDR3nt: TGCAGTGCTCTCGGAGGGGAAAACACAGATACGCAGTATTTT
CDR3aa: CSALGGENTDTQYF

d_gene: -
abundance: -
j_gene: TRBJ1-2
v_gene: TRBV3-1
CDR3nt: TGTGCCAGCAGCCAAGACGTCGATGGATTCCTTAACTATGGCTACACCTTC
CDR3aa: CASSQDVDGFLNYGYTF

d_gene: -
abundance: many
j_gene: TRBJ2-1
v_gene: TRBV15
CDR3nt: TGTGCCACCAGCAGAGATGGGGGGAACAATGAGCAGTTCTTC
CDR3aa: CATSRDGGNNEQFF

d_gene: TRBD2
abundance: -
j_gene: TRBJ2-1
v_gene: TRBV5-1
CDR3nt: TGCGCCAGCAGCTCCGGGGGACTAGCGGGAGGGTACAATGAGCAGTTCTTC
CDR3aa: CASSSGGLAGGYNEQFF

d_gene: -
abundance: many
j_gene: TRBJ2-1
v_gene: TRBV5-6
CDR3nt: TGTGCCAGCAGTAGCGGGACAGGGCTGAATGAGCAGTTCTTC
CDR3aa: CASSSGTGLNEQFF

d_gene: -
abundance: -
j_gene: TRBJ2-6
v_gene: TRBV3-1
CDR3nt: TGTGCCAGCAGCCAAGAGAGGGGGGCTACTGGGGCCAACGTCCTGACTTTC
CDR3aa: CASSQERGATGANVLTF